The present entry profiles one TCR beta chain with its context. This record comes from a study of CD8+CD57+ T cells in acquired aplastic anemia. CD8+CD57+ cell expansion, shown by flow cytometry, had occurred in the patients selected for sequencing. Germline lookup yields CDR1 LGHDT and CDR2 YNNKEL (reference sequence). V was clipped by 7 bases and J by 0 bases, with 18 bases between them. CDR3 length: 16 residues. Genomic DNA was employed as the template in profiling TCR beta VDJ and CDR3. TCRdb ran MiXCR on the reads and lists one entry per CDR3 protein. The table has 200,000 to 250,000 distinct CDR3 sequences, under 55% seen once.

The J gene is TRBJ1-2, the V gene TRBV3-1; a possible D gene is TRBD1 (6 bases). The sequence derives from a human donor with aplastic anemia. Sequencing was carried out using sorted CD4+, CD8+, or CD8+CD57+ T cells (not recorded which) from PBMCs. The CDR3 region is CASTSGRGNPNYGYTF. Written as DNA, the CDR3 is TGTGCCAGCACGTCCGGAAGGGGGAATCCTAACTATGGCTACACCTTC. The complete variable domain, with remaining parts taken from reference TRBV3-1 and TRBJ1-2, reads DTAVSQTPKYLVTQMGNDKSIKCEQNLGHDTMYWYKQDSKKFLKIMFSYNNKELIINETVPNRFSPKSPDKAHLNLHINSLELGDSAVYFCASTSGRGNPNYGYTFGSGTRLTVV.